The T cell receptor (beta chain) under discussion was sequenced for a study of ipilimumab plus nivolumab after autologous stem cell transplantation. Study as a whole: Median doses per patient: about 5 ipilimumab, under 10 nivolumab.

This CDR3 spans 15 amino acids. V shed 4 bases and J shed 2 bases, with 15 bases lying between them. TCRdb keeps only in-frame clones here, not all; method: immunoSEQ multiplex PCR. The data show some 3,100 clones, with roughly 79% seen just once and 10% to 13% held by the top ten. Study-level findings and limits: TCR repertoire, Treg phenotype and gut microbiota reportedly support more study of this approach.

Ipilimumab, 1 mg/kg, started 14 to 28 days after autologous transplant. Patients got 3 mg/kg IV nivolumab weeks 1, 4, 7, 10, then biweekly through week 26. Concerning this clone: The target antigen is unknown.

This sequence joins TRBV5-3 and TRBJ1-2; a weak D match, TRBD1 (5 bases). TRBV5-3 is recorded as an ORF, its role being uncertain. Source: PBMCs, taken in a trial of ipilimumab plus nivolumab as post-transplant consolidation. This TCR came from a male donor with primary mediastinal lymphoma. DNA for the CDR3: TGTGCCAGAAGCCATAATCAACCAGGGAACTATGGCTACACCTTC. The encoded protein is CARSHNQPGNYGYTF.